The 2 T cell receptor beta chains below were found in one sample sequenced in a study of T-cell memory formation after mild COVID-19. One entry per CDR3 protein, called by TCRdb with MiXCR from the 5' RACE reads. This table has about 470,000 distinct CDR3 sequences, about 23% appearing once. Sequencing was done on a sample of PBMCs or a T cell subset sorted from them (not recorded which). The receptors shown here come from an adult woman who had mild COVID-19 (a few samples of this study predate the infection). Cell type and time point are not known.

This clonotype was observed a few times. The DNA for the CDR3 is TGTGCCACCAGTGAGACCGGGACTAGCGGGGGCCTAGGCACGCAGTATTTT. Encoded protein: CATSETGTSGGLGTQYF. This chain connects TRBV24-1 to TRBJ2-3; 14 nucleotides align to TRBD2. The CDR3 covers 17 residues. V shed 4 bases and J 9 bases; nucleotides not matched to a gene: 11. CDR1 KGHDR and CDR2 SFDVKD come from the germline V gene.

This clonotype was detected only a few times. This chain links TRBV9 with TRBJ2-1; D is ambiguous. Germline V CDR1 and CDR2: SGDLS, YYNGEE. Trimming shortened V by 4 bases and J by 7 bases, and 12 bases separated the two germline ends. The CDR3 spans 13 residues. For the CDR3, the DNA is TGTGCCAGCAGCCCCCGTTCTAAGAATGAGCAGTTCTTC. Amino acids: CASSPRSKNEQFF.